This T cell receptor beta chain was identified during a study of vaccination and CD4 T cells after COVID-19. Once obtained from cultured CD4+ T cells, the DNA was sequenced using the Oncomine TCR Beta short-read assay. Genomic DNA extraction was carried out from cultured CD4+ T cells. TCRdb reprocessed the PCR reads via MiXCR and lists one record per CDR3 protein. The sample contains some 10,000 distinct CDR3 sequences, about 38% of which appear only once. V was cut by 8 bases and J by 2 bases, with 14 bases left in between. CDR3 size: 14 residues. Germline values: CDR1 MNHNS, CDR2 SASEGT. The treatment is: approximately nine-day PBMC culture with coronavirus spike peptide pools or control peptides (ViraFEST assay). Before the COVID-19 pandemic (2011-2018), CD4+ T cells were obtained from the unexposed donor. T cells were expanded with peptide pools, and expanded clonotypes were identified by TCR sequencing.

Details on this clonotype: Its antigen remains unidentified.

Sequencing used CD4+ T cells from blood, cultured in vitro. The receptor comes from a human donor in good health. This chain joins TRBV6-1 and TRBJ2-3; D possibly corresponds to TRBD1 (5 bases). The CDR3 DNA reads TGTGCCAGCTGCCACAGGCATCACACAGATACGCAGTATTTT. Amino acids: CASCHRHHTDTQYF.